This TCR beta chain is from a study of blood T cells in healthy people across ages. Primed by a sample-barcoded 5' primer and a J-beta primer mix, a second PCR proceeded for 7 to 11 cycles. Every cDNA molecule carried a tag from a template-switch adaptor bearing 12 random nucleotides. Via MiXCR, TCRdb re-called the 5' RACE reads, giving one row per CDR3 protein. The sample has about 840,000 distinct CDR3 sequences, about 27% seen once. Turning to this clonotype: Its specificity is unknown.

Study results and caveats: Long-lived donors had more naive CD4+ cells and higher diversity than aged donors.

Healthy individuals of Caucasian origin from Russia, aged about 6 to 90, served as donors. The germline V gene has CDR1 DFQATT and CDR2 SNEGSKA (reference sequence). With V trimmed by 0 bases and J by 5 bases, 7 bases remained unmatched. The CDR3 has 15 amino acids. The data also belong to a second study, concerning T cells of mothers and their children. As that report states: Second-PCR amplification with M1S added sample barcodes and 2-4 random nucleotides.

The source is a woman between 40 and 55 years old in good health. Sequencing was carried out using blood. The rearrangement links TRBV20-1 to TRBJ2-5; 9 positions match TRBD1. The CDR3 DNA follows: TGCAGTGCTAGAGATCAGGGACAGGGAATCGAGACCCAGTACTTC. Protein product: CSARDQGQGIETQYF.